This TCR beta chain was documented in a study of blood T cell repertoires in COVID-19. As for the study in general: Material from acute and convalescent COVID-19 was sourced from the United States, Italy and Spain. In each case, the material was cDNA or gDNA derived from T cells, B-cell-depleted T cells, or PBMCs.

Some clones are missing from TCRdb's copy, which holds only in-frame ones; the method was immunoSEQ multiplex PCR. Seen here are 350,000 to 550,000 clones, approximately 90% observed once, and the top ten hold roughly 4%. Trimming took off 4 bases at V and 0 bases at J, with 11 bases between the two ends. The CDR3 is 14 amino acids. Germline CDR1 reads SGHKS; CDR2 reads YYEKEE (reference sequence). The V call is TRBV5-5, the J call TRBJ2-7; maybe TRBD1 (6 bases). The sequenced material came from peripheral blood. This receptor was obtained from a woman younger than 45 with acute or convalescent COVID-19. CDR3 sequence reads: CASSPRTVSYEQYF. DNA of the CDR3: TGTGCCAGCAGCCCAAGGACAGTCTCCTACGAGCAGTACTTC.